The text below deals with one T cell receptor (beta chain). Deletions cut 3 bases from V and 7 bases from J, with 9 bases between. This CDR3 contains 13 residues. Germline CDR1 is SGHAT and CDR2 is FQNNGV. Assay used: immunoSEQ multiplex PCR; TCRdb lists only in-frame clones, some missing. The data hold about 480,000 clones, with 70% to 80% observed a single time. The data derive from a study of shared clonotypes between healthy human individuals. Study details: Contributing individuals were a couple of females and a few males aged 18 to 49.

The chain is built from TRBV11-2 and TRBJ2-2; D uncertain. Sample: PBMCs. This TCR derives from a woman in her thirties or forties in good health. Some clones in this sample may be carry-over from other donors' samples. The CDR3 spells CASSLQDFGELFF. The CDR3, as DNA: TGTGCCAGCAGCTTGCAAGATTTCGGGGAGCTGTTTTTT. Full variable domain (outside the CDR3, taken from reference TRBV11-2 and TRBJ2-2): EAGVAQSPRYKIIEKRQSVAFWCNPISGHATLYWYQQILGQGPKLLIQFQNNGVVDDSQLPKDRFSAERLKGVDSTLKIQPAKLEDSAVYLCASSLQDFGELFFGEGSRLTVL.